The next 6 T cell receptor beta chains were all read from a single sample in a study of CD8+CD57+ T cells in acquired aplastic anemia. Sequenced patients had shown CD8+CD57+ cell expansion by flow cytometry. Profiles of TCR beta VDJ and CDR3 were generated from a genomic DNA template. TCRdb called the reads again in MiXCR, with one record for every CDR3 protein. The sample shows under 500,000 distinct CDR3 sequences, roughly 34% of them seen only once. The sequenced material came from sorted CD4+, CD8+, or CD8+CD57+ T cells (not recorded which) from PBMCs. The receptors were gathered from a human donor with aplastic anemia.

This clonotype was seen at least ten times. The chain recombines TRBV7-2 with TRBJ1-1, with a possible D match to TRBD1 (5 bases). CDR3 length equals 15 residues. The V and J ends lost 1 base and 3 bases respectively, with 12 bases between them. Looked up from germline, CDR1 is SGHTA and CDR2 is FQGNSA. The CDR3 region is CASSLGVRVDTEAFF. The CDR3 nucleotides are TGTGCCAGCAGCTTAGGTGTCAGGGTCGACACTGAAGCTTTCTTT.

This clonotype has a count of ten or more. The chain joins TRBV10-1 to TRBJ2-7; D call uncertain. Germline V gene data show CDR1 as WNHNN and CDR2 as SYGVQD (reference sequence). V was shortened by 7 bases and J by 0 bases, with 4 bases between the two germline ends. This CDR3 contains 11 residues. This chain's CDR3 is CASNGSYEQYF. CDR3 nucleotide sequence: TGCGCCAGCAATGGCTCCTACGAGCAGTACTTC.

This clonotype turned up a few times. One junction end does not reproduce the germline sequence, and a read error may be involved. The chain combines TRBV10-3 with TRBJ1-5, with unresolved D. Germline V gives CDR1 ENHRY, CDR2 SYGVKD. The CDR3 loop spans 18 amino acids. The CDR3 loop is CASSPSPGRVYSNQPQHF. The CDR3 DNA is TGTGCCAGCAGTCCATCACCGGGCCGAGTTTATAGCAATCAGCCCCAGCATTTT.

The rearrangement links TRBV25-1 to TRBJ1-1; D perhaps matches TRBD1 (5 bases). CDR1 and CDR2 (germline): MGHDK, SYGVNS. Trimming took 5 bases from V and 1 from J, leaving 17 bases between them. This CDR3 has 16 amino acids. CDR3 nucleotides: TGTGCCAGCAGTTTGCGTGGGGCAGGAGGGAACACTGAAGCTTTCTTT. It is translated as CASSLRGAGGNTEAFF.

J is TRBJ2-7 and V is TRBV3-1; D is ambiguous. Per the germline V gene, CDR1 is LGHDT and CDR2 is YNNKEL (reference sequence). This CDR3 comprises 12 residues. V was pared by 0 bases and J by 6 bases, with 6 bases between. The CDR3 region is CASSQEPPEQYF. CDR3 nucleotide sequence: TGTGCCAGCAGCCAAGAACCCCCCGAGCAGTACTTC.

This sequence joins TRBV7-8 and TRBJ2-7; D perhaps matches TRBD1 (5 bases). Trimming left V 6 bases short and J 1 base short, with 13 bases between. CDR3 length equals 14 residues. CDR1 is SGHVS and CDR2 is FQNEAQ in the germline V gene. DNA of the CDR3: TGTGCCAGCAGTTACATAGACAGTTCCTACGAGCAGTACTTC. Translating it yields CASSYIDSSYEQYF.